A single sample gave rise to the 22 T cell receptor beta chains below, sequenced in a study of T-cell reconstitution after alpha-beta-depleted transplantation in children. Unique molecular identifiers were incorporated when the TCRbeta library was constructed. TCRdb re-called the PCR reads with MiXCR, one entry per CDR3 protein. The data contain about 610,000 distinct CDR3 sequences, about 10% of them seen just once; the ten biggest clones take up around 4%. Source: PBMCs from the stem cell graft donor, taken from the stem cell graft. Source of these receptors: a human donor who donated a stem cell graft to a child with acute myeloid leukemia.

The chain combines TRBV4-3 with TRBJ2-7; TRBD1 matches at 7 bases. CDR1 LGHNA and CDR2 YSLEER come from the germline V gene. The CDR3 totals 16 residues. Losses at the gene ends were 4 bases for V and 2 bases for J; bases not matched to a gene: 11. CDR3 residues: CASSLGYSGQTYEQYF. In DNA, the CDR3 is TGCGCCAGCAGCCTCGGATATTCGGGACAGACCTACGAGCAGTACTTC.

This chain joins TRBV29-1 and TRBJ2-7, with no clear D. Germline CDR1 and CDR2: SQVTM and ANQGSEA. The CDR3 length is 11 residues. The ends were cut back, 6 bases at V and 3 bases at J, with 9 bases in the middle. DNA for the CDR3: TGCAGCGTCAAAAGAGGCTACGAGCAGTACTTC. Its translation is CSVKRGYEQYF.

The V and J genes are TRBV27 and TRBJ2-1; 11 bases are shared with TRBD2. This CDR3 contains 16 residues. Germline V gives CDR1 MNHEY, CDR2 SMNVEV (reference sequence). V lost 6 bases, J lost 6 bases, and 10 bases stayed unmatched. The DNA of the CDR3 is TGTGCCAGCAGGAGGCTAGCGGGAGGCCGGGGCAATGAGCAGTTCTTC. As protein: CASRRLAGGRGNEQFF.

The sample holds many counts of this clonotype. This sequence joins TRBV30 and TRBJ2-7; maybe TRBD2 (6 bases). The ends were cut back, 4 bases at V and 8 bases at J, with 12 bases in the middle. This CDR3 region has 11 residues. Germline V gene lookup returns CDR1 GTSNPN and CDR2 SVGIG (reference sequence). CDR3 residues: CAWTWGEQQYF. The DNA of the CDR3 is TGTGCCTGGACCTGGGGGGAACAGCAGTACTTC.

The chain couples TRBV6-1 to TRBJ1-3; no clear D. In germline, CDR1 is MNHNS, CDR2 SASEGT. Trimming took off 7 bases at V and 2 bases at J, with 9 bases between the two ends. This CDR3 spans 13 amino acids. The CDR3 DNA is TGTGCCAGCAAGGGCCCTACTGGAAACACCATATATTTT. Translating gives CASKGPTGNTIYF.

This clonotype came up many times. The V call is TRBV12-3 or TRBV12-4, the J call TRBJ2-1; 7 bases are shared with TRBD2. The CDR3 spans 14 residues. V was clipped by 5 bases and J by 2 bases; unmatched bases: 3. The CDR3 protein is CASSTGTTYNEQFF. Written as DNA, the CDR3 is TGTGCCAGCAGTACCGGGACTACCTACAATGAGCAGTTCTTC.

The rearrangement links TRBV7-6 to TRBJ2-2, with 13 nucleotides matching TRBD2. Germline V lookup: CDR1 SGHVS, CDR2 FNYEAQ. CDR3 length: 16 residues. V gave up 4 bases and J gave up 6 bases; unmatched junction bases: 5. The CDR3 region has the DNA TGTGCCAGCAGCTACACTAGCGGGAGGGAATCCGGGGAGCTGTTTTTT. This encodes CASSYTSGRESGELFF.

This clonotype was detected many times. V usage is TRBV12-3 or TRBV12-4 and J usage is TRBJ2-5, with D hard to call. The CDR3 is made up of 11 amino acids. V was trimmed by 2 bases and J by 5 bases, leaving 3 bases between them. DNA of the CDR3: TGTGCCAGCAGTTTACACGAGACCCAGTACTTC. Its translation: CASSLHETQYF.

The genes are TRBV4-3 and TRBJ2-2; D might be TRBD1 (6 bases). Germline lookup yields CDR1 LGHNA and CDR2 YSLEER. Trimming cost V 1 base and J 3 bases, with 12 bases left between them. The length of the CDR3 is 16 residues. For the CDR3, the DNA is TGCGCCAGCAGCCAAGGAGGGGGTACGGACACCGGGGAGCTGTTTTTT. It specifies CASSQGGGTDTGELFF.

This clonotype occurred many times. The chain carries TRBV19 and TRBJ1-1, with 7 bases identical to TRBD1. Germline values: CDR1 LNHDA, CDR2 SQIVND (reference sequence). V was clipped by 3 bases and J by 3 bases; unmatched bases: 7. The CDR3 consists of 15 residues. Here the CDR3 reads CASSMGQLGDTEAFF. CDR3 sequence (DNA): TGTGCCAGTAGTATGGGACAGTTGGGAGACACTGAAGCTTTCTTT.

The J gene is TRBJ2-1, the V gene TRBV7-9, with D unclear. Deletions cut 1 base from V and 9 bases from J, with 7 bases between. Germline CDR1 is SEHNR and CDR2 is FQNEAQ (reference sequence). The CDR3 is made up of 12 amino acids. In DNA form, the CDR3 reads TGTGCCAGCAGCTTAGAGTCTATTGAGCAGTTCTTC. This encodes CASSLESIEQFF. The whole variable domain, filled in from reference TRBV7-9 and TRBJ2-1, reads DTGVSQNPRHKITKRGQNVTFRCDPISEHNRLYWYRQTLGQGPEFLTYFQNEAQLEKSRLLSDRFSAERPKGSFSTLEIQRTEQGDSAMYLCASSLESIEQFFGPGTRLTVL.

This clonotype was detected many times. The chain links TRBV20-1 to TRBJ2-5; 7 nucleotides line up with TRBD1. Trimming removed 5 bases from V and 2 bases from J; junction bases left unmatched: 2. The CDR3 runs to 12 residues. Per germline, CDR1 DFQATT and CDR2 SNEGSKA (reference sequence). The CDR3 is CSAAQGQETQYF. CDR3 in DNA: TGCAGTGCTGCACAGGGGCAAGAGACCCAGTACTTC.

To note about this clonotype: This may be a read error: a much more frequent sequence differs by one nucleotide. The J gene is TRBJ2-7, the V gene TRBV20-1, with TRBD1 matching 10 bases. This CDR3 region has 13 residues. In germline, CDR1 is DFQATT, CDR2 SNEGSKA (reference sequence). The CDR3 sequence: CSAPGQGSYEQCF. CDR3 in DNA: TGCAGTGCTCCGGGACAGGGGAGCTACGAGCAGTGCTTC.

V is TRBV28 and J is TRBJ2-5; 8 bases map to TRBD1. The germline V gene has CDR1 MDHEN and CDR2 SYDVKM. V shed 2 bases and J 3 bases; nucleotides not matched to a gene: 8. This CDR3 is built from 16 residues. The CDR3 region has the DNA TGTGCCAGCAGTTTAGTAAGACAGGGGTTTGAAGAGACCCAGTACTTC. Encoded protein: CASSLVRQGFEETQYF.

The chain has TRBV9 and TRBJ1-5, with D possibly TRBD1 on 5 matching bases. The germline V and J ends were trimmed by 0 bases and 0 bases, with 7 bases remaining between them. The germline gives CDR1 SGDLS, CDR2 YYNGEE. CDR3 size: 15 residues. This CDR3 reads CASSVEGASNQPQHF. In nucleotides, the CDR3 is TGTGCCAGCAGCGTAGAAGGGGCTAGCAATCAGCCCCAGCATTTT. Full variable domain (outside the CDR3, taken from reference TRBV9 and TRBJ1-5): DSGVTQTPKHLITATGQRVTLRCSPRSGDLSVYWYQQSLDQGLQFLIQYYNGEERAKGNILERFSAQQFPDLHSELNLSSLELGDSALYFCASSVEGASNQPQHFGDGTRLSIL.

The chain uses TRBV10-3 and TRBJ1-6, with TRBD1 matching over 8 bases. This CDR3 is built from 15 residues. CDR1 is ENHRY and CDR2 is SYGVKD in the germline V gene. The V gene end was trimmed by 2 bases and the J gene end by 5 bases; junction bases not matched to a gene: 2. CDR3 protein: CAISEGQGHNSPLHF. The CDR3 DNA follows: TGTGCCATCAGTGAGGGACAGGGCCATAATTCACCCCTCCACTTT.

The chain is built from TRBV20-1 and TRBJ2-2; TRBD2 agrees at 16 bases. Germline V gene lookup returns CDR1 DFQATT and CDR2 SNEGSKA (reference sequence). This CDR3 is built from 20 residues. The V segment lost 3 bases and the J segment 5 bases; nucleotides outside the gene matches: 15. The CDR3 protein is CSASRAGTSGRAGKTGELFF. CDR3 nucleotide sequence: TGCAGTGCTAGTCGAGCCGGGACTAGCGGGAGGGCGGGAAAAACCGGGGAGCTGTTTTTT.

The CDR3 sequence: CSVDRVGTGELFF. The CDR3 DNA sequence: TGCAGTGTGGACAGGGTGGGGACCGGGGAGCTGTTTTTT. The chain combines TRBV20-1 with TRBJ2-2, with 8 bases that match TRBD1. J lost 5 bases, V lost 7 bases, and 6 bases had no gene match. The CDR3 has 13 residues. In germline, CDR1 is DFQATT, CDR2 SNEGSKA (reference sequence).

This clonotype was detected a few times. This CDR3 is CSAIVGGDTGELFF. The CDR3 DNA reads TGCAGTGCTATTGTAGGCGGGGACACCGGGGAGCTGTTTTTT. The V gene is TRBV20-1, the J gene TRBJ2-2, with TRBD2 as a possible D gene (6 bases). Trimming left V 4 bases short and J 3 bases short, with 12 bases between. The CDR3 sequence is 14 residues long. Germline V gene sequence: CDR1 DFQATT, CDR2 SNEGSKA (reference sequence).

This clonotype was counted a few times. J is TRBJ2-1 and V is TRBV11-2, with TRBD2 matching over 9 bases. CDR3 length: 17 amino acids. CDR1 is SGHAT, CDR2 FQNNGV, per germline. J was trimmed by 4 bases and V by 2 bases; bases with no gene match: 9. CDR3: CASSLYRPSGAYNEQFF. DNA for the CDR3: TGTGCCAGCAGCTTATATCGTCCTAGCGGGGCTTACAATGAGCAGTTCTTC.

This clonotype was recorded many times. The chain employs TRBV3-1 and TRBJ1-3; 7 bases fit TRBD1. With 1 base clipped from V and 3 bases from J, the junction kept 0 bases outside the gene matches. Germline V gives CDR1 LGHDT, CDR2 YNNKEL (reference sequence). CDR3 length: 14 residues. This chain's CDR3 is CASSQGTGGNTIYF. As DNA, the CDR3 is TGTGCCAGCAGCCAAGGGACAGGTGGAAACACCATATATTTT.

DNA of the CDR3: TGTGCCAGCAGTGGAGGTGGGACAAACCTTCAGCCCCAGCATTTT. Translating gives CASSGGGTNLQPQHF. The rearrangement joins TRBV27 to TRBJ1-5, with a tentative D call TRBD1 (6 bases). V was shortened by 5 bases and J by 6 bases, with 17 bases between the two germline ends. This CDR3 has 15 amino acids. Germline lookup yields CDR1 MNHEY and CDR2 SMNVEV (reference sequence).